The following is a T cell receptor beta chain sequence with its context. Its cognate antigen is unknown. The sample originates from a study of post-analysis software for immune sequencing data. As for the study in general: Disease trajectories encompassed relapsing-remitting, secondary progressive and progressive-relapsing multiple sclerosis.

The TCR beta cDNA libraries carried unique molecular identifiers. With about 0.85 to 10 million T cells as the source, some 510,000 cDNA molecules resulted. One entry per CDR3 protein, called by TCRdb with MiXCR from the PCR reads. The sample contains approximately 350,000 distinct CDR3 sequences, around 33% of which appear only once. Whole-study findings and limits: Diversity measured as normalized Chao1 was significantly lower in multiple sclerosis patients than in controls. Compared with controls, patients had more of roughly 5 TRBV segments, including TRBV5-6, TRBV5-1 and TRBV20-1. F measure showed strong co-clustering of same-batch samples.

This CDR3 region has 11 residues. Germline assignment: CDR1 SEHNR and CDR2 FQNEAQ (reference sequence). V was shortened by 5 bases and J by 4 bases, with 6 bases between the two germline ends. The source is a girl aged 10 to 17 with multiple sclerosis. Sequencing input: blood. The gene calls are TRBV7-9 and TRBJ2-7; D ambiguous. The CDR3 sequence is CASSERYEQYF. The CDR3 DNA follows: TGTGCCAGCAGCGAACGGTACGAGCAGTACTTC.